This T cell receptor (beta chain) came from a study of blood T cells in healthy people across ages. V lost 2 bases and J lost 3, with 5 bases in between. There are 13 residues in the CDR3. Combining a sample-barcoded 5' primer with a J-beta primer mix, a second PCR ran for roughly 7 to 12 cycles. A single record per CDR3 protein comes from TCRdb applying MiXCR to the 5' RACE reads. This table has about 780,000 distinct CDR3 sequences, roughly 46% appearing once. The receptor was derived from a man at least 80 years old in good health. The J gene is TRBJ2-1, the V gene TRBV12-3 or TRBV12-4; D unresolved. Input material: blood. The CDR3 DNA reads TGTGCCAGCAGTTTAAGCTTCTACAATGAGCAGTTCTTC. Translated, it gives CASSLSFYNEQFF.